This TCR beta chain was recovered during a study of post-analysis software for immune sequencing data. Study-wide points: Those samples that were prepared in the same batch co-clustered strongly by F measure. Comparison with controls showed significantly lower normalized Chao1 diversity in multiple sclerosis patients. In patients, TRBV5-6, TRBV5-1 and TRBV20-1 belonged to five TRBV segments found more frequently than in controls.

Concerning this clonotype itself: The antigen remains undetermined.

Per germline, CDR1 SGHRS and CDR2 YFSETQ. This CDR3 is built from 16 residues. Each TCR beta cDNA library carried unique molecular identifiers. TCRdb ran MiXCR on the PCR reads and lists one entry per CDR3 protein. The sample records 450,000 or so distinct CDR3 sequences, around 40% being singletons. This chain joins TRBV5-1 and TRBJ2-5, with 8 nucleotides matching TRBD2. The J call is uncertain, as TRBJ2-7 better fits the DNA end. The sequenced sample was blood. The origin of this receptor is a girl between 10 and 17 years old with multiple sclerosis. CDR3 in amino acids: CASSNEREPYSYEQYF. In DNA form, the CDR3 reads TGCGCCAGCAGTAACGAGCGGGAGCCCTACTCCTACGAGCAGTACTTC.